These 20 T cell receptor beta chains came from one sample sequenced in a study of neurological immune-mediated disorders. TCRdb reprocessed the 5' RACE reads via MiXCR and lists one record per CDR3 protein. The table has tens of thousands of distinct CDR3 sequences, about a sixth seen once; the top ten hold 15% to 17%. Input material: PBMCs. The receptors come from a woman aged 40 to 50 in good health.

The rearrangement uses TRBV5-1 and TRBJ2-5; D ambiguous. The CDR3 sequence is 14 residues long. Per the germline V gene, CDR1 is SGHRS and CDR2 is YFSETQ. Trimming pared 4 bases from V and 2 bases from J, leaving 12 bases between. The CDR3 region is CASSPSGAQETQYF. CDR3 bases: TGCGCCAGCAGCCCCTCGGGTGCTCAAGAGACCCAGTACTTC.

The chain carries TRBV6-6 and TRBJ2-7; 7 positions match TRBD2. Germline CDR1 MNHNY, CDR2 SVGAGI (reference sequence). This CDR3 region has 13 residues. Unmatched junction bases numbered 9, after V lost 7 bases and J lost 6 bases. CDR3 loop: CASTSGESLEQYF. The CDR3 DNA reads TGTGCCAGCACTAGCGGAGAGTCGCTCGAGCAGTACTTC.

In this sample, this clonotype turned up many times. The chain recombines TRBV20-1 with TRBJ1-6; D unresolved. Looked up from germline, CDR1 is DFQATT and CDR2 is SNEGSKA (reference sequence). The CDR3 contains 12 residues. Trimming took off 3 bases at V and 14 bases at J, with 14 bases between the two ends. The CDR3 sequence is CSASPPNSALHF. The CDR3 DNA reads as TGCAGTGCTAGCCCCCCTAATTCGGCCCTCCACTTT.

This clonotype has at least ten counts. The chain employs TRBV7-2 and TRBJ2-3, with D unresolved. The germline V gene has CDR1 SGHTA and CDR2 FQGNSA. V was cut by 1 base and J by 1 base, with 9 bases left in between. The CDR3 sequence is 15 residues long. Here the CDR3 reads CASSLVGLGTDTQYF. CDR3 nucleotides: TGTGCCAGCAGCTTAGTAGGGTTGGGCACAGATACGCAGTATTTT. Combining the CDR3 with reference TRBV7-2 and TRBJ2-3 gives the whole variable domain GAGVSQSPSNKVTEKGKDVELRCDPISGHTALYWYRQSLGQGLEFLIYFQGNSAPDKSGLPSDRFSAERTGGSVSTLTIQRTQQEDSAVYLCASSLVGLGTDTQYFGPGTRLTVL.

This clonotype was detected ten times or more. V usage is TRBV20-1 and J usage is TRBJ2-2; D unclear. The germline V and J ends were trimmed by 3 bases and 1 base, with 3 bases remaining between them. CDR1 and CDR2 from the germline V gene are DFQATT and SNEGSKA (reference sequence). The CDR3 is 12 amino acids. For the CDR3, the DNA is TGCAGTGCTAGCGGGAACACCGGGGAGCTGTTTTTT. The encoded protein is CSASGNTGELFF.

This clonotype has ten or more counts. The chain joins TRBV6-1 to TRBJ2-4; 14 bases are shared with TRBD2. Germline values: CDR1 MNHNS, CDR2 SASEGT. The CDR3 spans 14 residues. Losses at the gene ends were 5 bases for V and 8 bases for J; bases not matched to a gene: 2. CDR3 nucleotides: TGTGCCAGCAGTAGGGGACTAGCGGGAGACATTCAGTACTTC. Protein product: CASSRGLAGDIQYF.

Note on this clonotype: At one boundary the junction diverges from the germline segment, which might be a read error. The chain links TRBV20-1 to TRBJ2-2, with D possibly called TRBD1 or TRBD2 (5 bases each). CDR1 is DFQATT and CDR2 is SNEGSKA in the germline V gene (reference sequence). The length of the CDR3 is 12 residues. CDR3 amino acids: CSVGGYTRELFF. The CDR3 DNA sequence: TGCAGCGTTGGGGGATACACCCGGGAGCTGTTTTTT.

This clonotype was observed at least ten times. This chain uses TRBV5-5 with TRBJ1-1; D is undetermined. Per the germline V gene, CDR1 is SGHKS and CDR2 is YYEKEE (reference sequence). Trimming left V 0 bases short and J 11 bases short, with 8 bases between. The CDR3 has 11 residues. CDR3 loop: CASSLGTTAFF. CDR3 DNA sequence: TGTGCCAGCAGCTTGGGGACCACTGCTTTCTTT.

This clonotype was seen at least ten times. The chain joins TRBV6-5 to TRBJ2-3, with 12 bases aligning to TRBD2. The V and J ends lost 7 bases and 6 bases, in that order; junction bases with no gene match: 2. The germline gives CDR1 MNHEY, CDR2 SVGAGI. This CDR3 is 13 amino acids long. CDR3 protein: CASTSGGADTQYF. CDR3 nucleotide sequence: TGTGCCAGCACTAGCGGGGGGGCGGATACGCAGTATTTT.

Only a few counts were recorded for this clonotype. The J gene is TRBJ2-3, the V gene TRBV6-5; the D gene is possibly TRBD1 (6 bases). Germline V gene lookup returns CDR1 MNHEY and CDR2 SVGAGI. The CDR3 covers 15 residues. Trimming shortened V by 6 bases and J by 0 bases, and 13 bases separated the two germline ends. The CDR3 DNA reads as TGTGCCAGCAGACGAGACAGGAGGAGCACAGATACGCAGTATTTT. Residues: CASRRDRRSTDTQYF.

This clonotype was detected ten times or more. The V and J genes are TRBV28 and TRBJ1-1; possible D gene TRBD1, 6 bases. The CDR3 extends over 14 amino acids. The germline V and J ends were trimmed by 4 bases and 3 bases, with 12 bases remaining between them. The germline V gene encodes CDR1 MDHEN and CDR2 SYDVKM. As DNA, the CDR3 is TGTGCCAGCAGTTCCATCACAGGGCACACTGAAGCTTTCTTT. Amino acids: CASSSITGHTEAFF.

The gene calls are TRBV29-1 and TRBJ1-2; D is uncertain. The CDR3 contains 12 residues. Trimming removed 5 bases from V and 8 bases from J, with 15 bases in between. CDR1 is SQVTM, CDR2 ANQGSEA, per germline. The CDR3 DNA reads as TGCAGCGTTATGGACCCGAAGGAAGGCTACACCTTC. It yields the protein CSVMDPKEGYTF. The full variable domain, in which reference TRBV29-1 and TRBJ1-2 provide the parts outside the CDR3, is SAVISQKPSRDICQRGTSLTIQCQVDSQVTMMFWYRQQPGQSLTLIATANQGSEATYESGFVIDKFPISRPNLTFSTLTVSNMSPEDSSIYLCSVMDPKEGYTFGSGTRLTVV.

Many counts were recorded for this clonotype. The chain links TRBV3-1 to TRBJ2-1, with TRBD2 matching over 12 bases. V gave up 3 bases and J gave up 8 bases; unmatched junction bases: 8. The CDR3 runs 16 residues. Per the germline V gene, CDR1 is LGHDT and CDR2 is YNNKEL (reference sequence). CDR3 region: CASSQASGGAAYEQFF. The CDR3 region has the DNA TGTGCCAGCAGCCAGGCTAGCGGGGGGGCCGCATATGAGCAGTTCTTC.

J is TRBJ2-5 and V is TRBV7-2; 8 positions agree with TRBD1. V was pared by 5 bases and J by 2 bases, with 7 bases of the junction left unmatched. The V gene's germline CDR1 is SGHTA and CDR2 FQGNSA. The CDR3 loop spans 15 amino acids. CDR3 bases: TGTGCCAGCAGCCGTAGACAGGGGATACAAGAGACCCAGTACTTC. This codes for CASSRRQGIQETQYF.

This chain uses TRBV2 with TRBJ2-7; no firm D call. Germline lookup yields CDR1 SNHLY and CDR2 FYNNEI. V lost 3 bases and J 3 bases, leaving 9 bases between the germline ends. The CDR3 has 13 amino acids. CDR3 sequence: CASSESPSYEQYV. The CDR3 region has the DNA TGTGCCAGCAGTGAGAGTCCAAGCTACGAGCAGTACGTC.

The chain is built from TRBV6-2 or TRBV6-3 and TRBJ2-7; 9 bases are shared with TRBD1. Trimming took 3 bases from V and 2 from J; bases not matched to a gene: 5. Germline assignment: CDR1 MNHEY and CDR2 SVGEGT. The length of the CDR3 is 15 residues. CDR3 residues: CASSYNRDRAYEQYF. As DNA, the CDR3 is TGTGCCAGCAGTTATAACCGGGACAGGGCCTACGAGCAGTACTTC.

Ten or more counts support this clonotype. The V and J genes are TRBV12-3 or TRBV12-4 and TRBJ2-7; D gene ambiguous. V was shortened by 6 bases and J by 4 bases, with 13 bases between the two germline ends. CDR3 length equals 13 residues. The CDR3 spells CASSRKSQYEQYF. CDR3 coding DNA: TGTGCCAGCAGCCGTAAGTCACAGTACGAGCAGTACTTC.

This clonotype was counted at least ten times. The chain has TRBV2 and TRBJ1-6; D uncertain. The CDR3 runs 13 residues. Trimming took off 5 bases at V and 2 bases at J, with 4 bases between the two ends. Germline lookup yields CDR1 SNHLY and CDR2 FYNNEI. The CDR3 loop reads CASSIAYNSPLHF. The CDR3 DNA reads as TGTGCCAGCAGTATAGCCTATAATTCACCCCTCCACTTT.

This clonotype was counted at least ten times. The V call is TRBV9, the J call TRBJ2-3; 14 nucleotides agree with TRBD2. Per the germline V gene, CDR1 is SGDLS and CDR2 is YYNGEE. The CDR3 spans 16 residues. After removal of 4 bases from V and 5 bases from J, the junction contained 6 bases not matched to a gene. CDR3 residues: CASSYSGLAGGDTQYF. CDR3 coding DNA: TGTGCCAGCAGCTATTCTGGACTAGCGGGGGGAGATACGCAGTATTTT.

This clonotype was found many times. The chain combines TRBV4-2 with TRBJ2-3; 12 nucleotides align to TRBD2. In germline, CDR1 is LGHNA, CDR2 YNFKEQ. This CDR3 contains 16 residues. Trimming cost V 6 bases and J 2 bases; bases outside gene matches: 6. The CDR3 here is CASRLGLAGNTDTQYF. CDR3 nucleotide sequence: TGTGCCAGCAGGCTTGGACTAGCGGGGAACACAGATACGCAGTATTTT.